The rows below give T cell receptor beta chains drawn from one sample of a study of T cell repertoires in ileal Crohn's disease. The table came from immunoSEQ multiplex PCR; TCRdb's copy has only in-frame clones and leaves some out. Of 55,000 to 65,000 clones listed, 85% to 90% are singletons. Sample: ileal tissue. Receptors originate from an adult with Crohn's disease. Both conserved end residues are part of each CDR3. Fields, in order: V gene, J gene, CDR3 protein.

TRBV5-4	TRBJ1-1	CASSLGQGALVAFF
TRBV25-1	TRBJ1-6	CASSEYGTELPNSPLHF
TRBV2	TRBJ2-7	CASSEALFGPGQLSEQYF
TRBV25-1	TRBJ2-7	CASELGTASSYEQYF
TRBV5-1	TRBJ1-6	CASSLGRGTNSPLHF
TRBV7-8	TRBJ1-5	CASSLYGEGQPQHF
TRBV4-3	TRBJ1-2	CASSQASPTGTGGDNYGYTF
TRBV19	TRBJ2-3	CASSPLGGITDTQYF
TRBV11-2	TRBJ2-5	CASSLEPNTQETQYF
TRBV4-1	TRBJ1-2	CASSFQVNYGYTF
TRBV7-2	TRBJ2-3	CASSLLGGGIIDTQYF
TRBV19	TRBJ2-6	CASSIVDTGANVLTF
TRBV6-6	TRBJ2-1	CASSLTGSSYNEQFF
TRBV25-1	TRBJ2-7	CASSQRVTYEQYF
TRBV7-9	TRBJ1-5	CASSLGSGQVHNQPQHF
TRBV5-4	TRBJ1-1	CASSLPPGQGNTEAFF
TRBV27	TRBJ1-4	CASKGVGTASRRGEKLFF
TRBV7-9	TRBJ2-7	CASSPRTGGGYEQYF
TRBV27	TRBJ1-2	CASSPLRAGGYTF
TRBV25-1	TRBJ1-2	CASSDLSGYTF
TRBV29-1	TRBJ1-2	CSVEVPPGQSDYGYTF
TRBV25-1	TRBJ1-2	CASSELGVLGYTF
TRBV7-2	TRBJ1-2	CASTGTGPYGYTF
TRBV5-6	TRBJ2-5	CASSLAGRAQETQYF
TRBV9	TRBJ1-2	CASSGNRDRGLGYTF
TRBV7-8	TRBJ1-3	CASSSQGGSGNTIYF
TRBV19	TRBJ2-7	CASSKTGSSYEQYF
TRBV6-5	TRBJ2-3	CASSYPSGTQYF
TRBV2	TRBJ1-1	CASREGVEAFF
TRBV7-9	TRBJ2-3	CASSSGTDTQYF
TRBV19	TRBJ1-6	CASKLGDTNSPLHF
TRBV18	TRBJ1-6	CASSDGTLDNSPLHF
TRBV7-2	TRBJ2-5	CASSLDNRGQETQYF
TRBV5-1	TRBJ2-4	CASSQVPLAGGNIQYF
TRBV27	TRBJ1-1	CASSLARSQAFF
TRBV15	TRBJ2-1	CATSRESGVYNEQFF
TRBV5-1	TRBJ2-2	CASSLRVQGGTGELFF
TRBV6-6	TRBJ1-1	CASSPPQRDTEAFF
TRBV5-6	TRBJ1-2	CASSTGHANYGYTF
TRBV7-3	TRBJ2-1	CASSLRGGGYNEQFF
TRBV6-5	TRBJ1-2	CASSFMGGTDYGYTF
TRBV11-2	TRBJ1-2	CASSLDPGFGYTF
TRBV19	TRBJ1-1	CASSRQGLNTEAFF
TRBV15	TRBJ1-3	CATSRVETAGNTIYF
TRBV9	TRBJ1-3	CASSAADRGFSGNTIYF